This passage covers 30 T cell receptor beta chains from one sample sequenced in a study of shared T cell receptors in the human thymus (dated by TCRdb to about 2021). The library was prepared using the immunoSEQ multiplex PCR assay. As stored in TCRdb, this immuneACCESS dataset retains in-frame rearrangements with V and J assigned. A fraction of the clones does not appear; measured against another copy, unresolved V genes explain less than half of the discrepancy, and the remainder lacks a known reason. This sample comprises some 640,000 clones, around 87% of them detected only once. Clones ranked in the top ten supply just under 0.0095% of the sample. The same data also went into a second study, on human thymus T cells.

The sequenced material came from thymocytes. Source of these receptors: a boy younger than two with a congenital heart defect. Donor details come from another sample of the same person, matched by shared clones.

This rearrangement joins TRBV7-2 to TRBJ2-1; 11 nucleotides match TRBD1. Germline loops: CDR1 SGHTA, CDR2 FQGNSA. CDR3 length: 18 residues. V trimming: 5 bases; J trimming: 4 bases; junction bases outside the gene matches: 13. CDR3 residues: CASSQLTGDRGIYNEQFF. The CDR3 region has the DNA TGTGCCAGCAGCCAACTCACAGGGGACAGGGGGATATACAATGAGCAGTTCTTC.

The J gene is TRBJ1-1, the V gene TRBV14; TRBD1 might be the D (5 bases). This CDR3 region has 16 residues. V lost 0 bases, J lost 2 bases, and 13 bases lay in between. Per germline, CDR1 SGHDN and CDR2 FVKESK. The CDR3 reads CASSQDGGTDNTEAFF. CDR3 nucleotide sequence: TGTGCCAGCAGCCAAGATGGAGGGACTGATAACACTGAAGCTTTCTTT.

This clone was seen a few times. J is TRBJ1-1 and V is TRBV4-1; possible D gene TRBD1, 5 bases. Germline CDR1 reads MGHRA; CDR2 reads YSYEKL. CDR3 length: 13 amino acids. V lost 2 bases to trimming and J lost 1 base, with 5 bases between them. CDR3 in DNA: TGCGCCAGCAGCCAAACAGGGAACACTGAAGCTTTCTTT. Translated: CASSQTGNTEAFF.

This chain connects TRBV11-3 to TRBJ1-3; the D is unclear. This CDR3 is 16 amino acids long. Germline V gene data show CDR1 as SGHNT and CDR2 as YENEEA. The CDR3 DNA reads as TGTGTCCGGCAACGGCAGGATCCTCTCTCTGGAAACACCATATATTTT. It specifies CVRQRQDPLSGNTIYF.

The chain employs TRBV28 and TRBJ2-3, with TRBD2 matching over 9 bases. The CDR3 is 17 residues long. The junction had 8 bases not matched to a gene; V was cut back by 3 bases and J by 1 base. From germline, CDR1 is MDHEN and CDR2 SYDVKM. CDR3 in amino acids: CASSLRRGGVGTDTQYF. DNA of the CDR3: TGTGCCAGCAGTTTGCGGCGGGGGGGCGTAGGCACAGATACGCAGTATTTT.

CDR3 bases: TGTGCCAGCTCACCGTGGACAGGGGTACTTTTCGAGCAGTACTTC. Protein product: CASSPWTGVLFEQYF. This chain joins TRBV18 and TRBJ2-7; 9 bases are shared with TRBD1. There are 15 residues in the CDR3. Germline V gene lookup returns CDR1 KGHSH and CDR2 LQKENI. J was trimmed by 6 bases and V by 3 bases; bases with no gene match: 9.

The chain combines TRBV28 with TRBJ2-7; D may be TRBD2 (5 bases). V gave up 3 bases and J gave up 6 bases, with 18 bases separating them. This CDR3 spans 15 amino acids. Per germline, CDR1 MDHEN and CDR2 SYDVKM. CDR3 nucleotides: TGTGCCAGCAGTTTCGGAGGCTTGAGATTGTGCGAGCAGTACTTC. It codes for CASSFGGLRLCEQYF.

The V and J genes are TRBV5-1 and TRBJ2-2; a weak D match, TRBD1 (5 bases). CDR3 length: 13 amino acids. V lost 2 bases, J lost 6 bases, and 8 bases lay in between. The V gene's germline CDR1 is SGHRS and CDR2 YFSETQ. The CDR3 region is CASSFGHAGELFF. Here the CDR3 DNA reads TGCGCCAGCAGCTTTGGACACGCCGGGGAGCTGTTTTTT.

V is TRBV5-6 and J is TRBJ2-1; D is perhaps TRBD2 (5 bases). The V gene's germline CDR1 is SGHDT and CDR2 YYEEEE. V was clipped by 6 bases and J by 0 bases, with 13 bases between them. CDR3 length equals 15 residues. The CDR3 region has the DNA TGTGCCAGCATTTTTGGGGAGAGCTCCTACAATGAGCAGTTCTTC. Its translation is CASIFGESSYNEQFF.

This chain connects TRBV7-2 to TRBJ2-1; 10 bases are a match to TRBD1. The trim removed 1 base at V and 5 bases at J, leaving 5 bases unmatched. The CDR3 has 16 amino acids. Looked up from germline, CDR1 is SGHTA and CDR2 is FQGNSA. The CDR3 loop is CASSLVGQGVDNEQFF. DNA of the CDR3: TGTGCCAGCAGCTTAGTCGGACAGGGGGTAGACAATGAGCAGTTCTTC.

This clone appeared a few times. CDR3 bases: TGTGCCAGCAGTTTCCCCGGGGGCTATGGCTACACCTTC. This gives the protein CASSFPGGYGYTF. The rearrangement links TRBV28 to TRBJ1-2; D possibly corresponds to TRBD1 (5 bases). Germline CDR1 reads MDHEN; CDR2 reads SYDVKM. This CDR3 contains 13 residues. V lost 3 bases, J lost 4 bases, and 9 bases lay in between.

V usage is TRBV27 and J usage is TRBJ1-1; D remains unclear. CDR1 and CDR2 from the germline V gene are MNHEY and SMNVEV (reference sequence). V gave up 2 bases and J gave up 1 base, with 17 bases separating them. CDR3 size: 17 residues. CDR3 nucleotides: TGTGCCAGCAGTTTAGGGTCAGTCCTCCCAGGGAACACTGAAGCTTTCTTT. This gives the protein CASSLGSVLPGNTEAFF.

This clone occurred once. The chain joins TRBV6-5 to TRBJ2-2, with 7 nucleotides matching TRBD2. Trimming took 2 bases from V and 2 from J; bases not matched to a gene: 5. The CDR3 has 16 amino acids. CDR1 and CDR2 (germline): MNHEY, SVGAGI. CDR3 DNA sequence: TGTGCCAGCAGTTACGCTAGCGGCTTAAACACCGGGGAGCTGTTTTTT. It is translated as CASSYASGLNTGELFF.

V and J are TRBV5-1 and TRBJ1-1, with D perhaps matching TRBD1 (6 bases). Germline CDR1 SGHRS, CDR2 YFSETQ. Trimming took 4 bases from V and 4 from J, leaving 20 bases between them. The CDR3 contains 16 residues. The CDR3 spells CASSRAPGGGATEAFF. The CDR3 DNA reads as TGCGCCAGCAGCCGAGCCCCAGGTGGGGGGGCCACTGAAGCTTTCTTT.

The rearrangement uses TRBV7-9 and TRBJ2-7, with 10 bases lining up with TRBD1. Per germline, CDR1 SEHNR and CDR2 FQNEAQ (reference sequence). The CDR3 spans 16 residues. Trimming took 6 bases from V and 5 from J; bases not matched to a gene: 13. The CDR3 nucleotides are TGTGCCAGCAGTCCGCTATCGGGACAGGGGAGGAACGAGCAGTACTTC. Translation: CASSPLSGQGRNEQYF.

This chain connects TRBV30 to TRBJ2-4; possibly TRBD2 for D (5 bases). Germline V gives CDR1 GTSNPN, CDR2 SVGIG (reference sequence). Trimming pared 3 bases from V and 3 bases from J, leaving 15 bases between. CDR3 length: 15 residues. CDR3 region: CAWRLSGVYKNIQYF. As DNA, the CDR3 is TGTGCCTGGAGGCTCTCCGGGGTTTACAAAAACATTCAGTACTTC.

V and J are TRBV29-1 and TRBJ1-3; D perhaps matches TRBD1 (6 bases). V was trimmed by 3 bases and J by 0 bases, leaving 9 bases between them. Germline loops: CDR1 SQVTM, CDR2 ANQGSEA. The CDR3 covers 14 residues. CDR3 amino acids: CSVDQGSSGNTIYF. The CDR3 DNA reads as TGCAGCGTTGACCAGGGGAGCTCTGGAAACACCATATATTTT.

The rearrangement uses TRBV4-2 and TRBJ1-1, with a weak D call TRBD1 (5 bases). V was cut by 4 bases and J by 5 bases, with 20 bases left in between. Germline assignment: CDR1 LGHNA and CDR2 YNFKEQ. The CDR3 consists of 16 residues. CDR3 nucleotide sequence: TGTGCCAGCAGCCTGAGGGGAGGGTGGAGAAATACTGAAGCTTTCTTT. This translates into CASSLRGGWRNTEAFF.

This clone was seen only a few times. The rearrangement links TRBV28 to TRBJ2-5; D is uncertain. This CDR3 is 13 amino acids long. The germline V gene encodes CDR1 MDHEN and CDR2 SYDVKM. Trimming took off 6 bases at V and 5 bases at J, with 13 bases between the two ends. Here the CDR3 DNA reads TGTGCCAGCAGCTCTACCCCCGGGGAGACCCAGTACTTC. It codes for CASSSTPGETQYF.

Only one count was recorded for this clone. CDR3 protein: CASSLTLRDTQYF. The DNA for the CDR3 is TGTGCCAGCAGTTTAACCCTCCGGGATACGCAGTATTTT. V is TRBV28 and J is TRBJ2-3; D call uncertain. Trimming stripped 2 bases from V and 6 bases from J, with 9 bases between. Germline CDR1 reads MDHEN; CDR2 reads SYDVKM. The CDR3 is made up of 13 amino acids.

The chain couples TRBV27 to TRBJ2-5, with 8 bases lining up with TRBD1. The CDR3 sequence is 15 residues long. V dropped 6 bases and J dropped 5; count of bases not matched to a gene: 11. Germline V gene sequence: CDR1 MNHEY, CDR2 SMNVEV (reference sequence). As DNA, the CDR3 is TGTGCCAGCAGCACAAATGATGGACAGGGCGAGACCCAGTACTTC. The encoded protein is CASSTNDGQGETQYF.

The chain uses TRBV27 and TRBJ1-2; the match to TRBD1 covers 9 bases. The V segment lost 4 bases and the J segment 4 bases; nucleotides outside the gene matches: 4. CDR3 length: 14 amino acids. Germline lookup yields CDR1 MNHEY and CDR2 SMNVEV (reference sequence). This CDR3 is CASSSGTGTYGYTF. CDR3 DNA: TGTGCCAGCAGTTCGGGGACAGGGACCTATGGCTACACCTTC.

The V gene is TRBV7-8, the J gene TRBJ2-7, with 8 bases lining up with TRBD1. This CDR3 is built from 14 residues. The J segment lost 4 bases and the V segment lost 5 bases, leaving 7 bases of the junction unmatched. Germline V lookup: CDR1 SGHVS, CDR2 FQNEAQ. The CDR3 nucleotides are TGTGCCAGCAGCCCTCGGGACAGGAGGTACGAGCAGTACTTC. Encoded protein: CASSPRDRRYEQYF.

The chain uses TRBV7-9 and TRBJ2-2; no definite D call. V was pared by 0 bases and J by 2 bases, with 16 bases between. The CDR3 sequence is 18 residues long. Per the germline V gene, CDR1 is SEHNR and CDR2 is FQNEAQ (reference sequence). CDR3 residues: CASSLARLGRQNTGELFF. The CDR3 nucleotides are TGTGCCAGCAGCTTAGCGCGTCTGGGCAGACAAAACACCGGGGAGCTGTTTTTT. Combining the CDR3 with reference TRBV7-9 and TRBJ2-2 gives the whole variable domain DTGVSQNPRHKITKRGQNVTFRCDPISEHNRLYWYRQTLGQGPEFLTYFQNEAQLEKSRLLSDRFSAERPKGSFSTLEIQRTEQGDSAMYLCASSLARLGRQNTGELFFGEGSRLTVL.

The CDR3 DNA reads TGCGCCAGCAGCCAAGAATTCGGGAGGGCTAAGGATACGCAGTATTTT. It is translated as CASSQEFGRAKDTQYF. The chain uses TRBV4-3 and TRBJ2-3; TRBD2 matches at 8 bases. This CDR3 comprises 16 residues. The germline V gene has CDR1 LGHNA and CDR2 YSLEER. The J segment lost 6 bases and the V segment lost 0 bases, leaving 8 bases of the junction unmatched.

The genes are TRBV7-4 and TRBJ1-1; D may be TRBD1 (6 bases). This CDR3 has 16 amino acids. Trimming stripped 1 base from V and 3 bases from J, with 15 bases between. CDR1 is SGHVT and CDR2 is SQSDAQ in the germline V gene. The CDR3 DNA sequence: TGTGCCAGCAGCTTAGTAGTGGGGGCTGAGTACACTGAAGCTTTCTTT. Encoded protein: CASSLVVGAEYTEAFF.

The chain couples TRBV6-5 to TRBJ2-2; D remains unclear. Germline CDR1 MNHEY, CDR2 SVGAGI. The CDR3 has 16 amino acids. The germline V and J ends were trimmed by 0 bases and 2 bases, with 10 bases remaining between them. The DNA of the CDR3 is TGTGCCAGCAGTTACTCTAGCAACCTAAACACCGGGGAGCTGTTTTTT. Its translation is CASSYSSNLNTGELFF.

The J gene is TRBJ2-1, the V gene TRBV19; 10 nucleotides match TRBD2. The CDR3 has 18 residues. V gave up 4 bases and J gave up 5 bases; unmatched junction bases: 14. Per germline, CDR1 LNHDA and CDR2 SQIVND (reference sequence). CDR3 sequence reads: CASSKYHGAGGTHNEQFF. The CDR3 DNA is TGTGCCAGTAGTAAATACCATGGAGCGGGAGGGACCCACAATGAGCAGTTCTTC. Looking up the rest from reference TRBV19 and TRBJ2-1 gives the full variable domain: DGGITQSPKYLFRKEGQNVTLSCEQNLNHDAMYWYRQDPGQGLRLIYYSQIVNDFQKGDIAEGYSVSREKKESFPLTVTSAQKNPTAFYLCASSKYHGAGGTHNEQFFGPGTRLTVL.

The V call is TRBV2, the J call TRBJ1-3; tentative D call: TRBD1 (5 bases). Germline V gene data show CDR1 as SNHLY and CDR2 as FYNNEI. This CDR3 region has 15 residues. Trimming removed 5 bases from V and 0 bases from J, with 11 bases in between. In nucleotides, the CDR3 is TGTGCCAGCAGTCTCGGACAAGTCTCTGGAAACACCATATATTTT. Translated: CASSLGQVSGNTIYF.

A single count supports this clone. The chain employs TRBV10-1 and TRBJ2-3; 8 nucleotides agree with TRBD2. Germline CDR1 reads WNHNN; CDR2 reads SYGVQD (reference sequence). This CDR3 spans 16 amino acids. After removal of 0 bases from V and 6 bases from J, the junction contained 8 bases not matched to a gene. CDR3 in amino acids: CASSESGSGIADTQYF. The DNA for the CDR3 is TGCGCCAGCAGTGAGTCGGGTAGCGGGATTGCGGATACGCAGTATTTT.